Described below is a single T cell receptor beta chain sequence and its context. The record originates from a study of blood T cell repertoires in COVID-19. Study context: PBMCs, B-cell-depleted T cells, or T cells provided the cDNA or gDNA that made up the material.

The CDR3 totals 16 residues. The V and J ends lost 0 bases and 5 bases, in that order; junction bases with no gene match: 6. In germline, CDR1 is SEHNR, CDR2 FQNEAQ (reference sequence). In the source study's methods: Researchers report that nucleated cell counts were estimated from reference gene primer amplification. Clones were sequenced by immunoSEQ multiplex PCR, and TCRdb holds only the in-frame ones, with some missing. That table gives V, J and clone size, and the DNA gave D and trimming. The profile shows fewer than 150,000 clones, about nine tenths of them singletons. Material: peripheral blood. The genes are TRBV7-9 and TRBJ2-7; 11 nucleotides line up with TRBD1. This TCR was sampled from a man in his fifties with active or convalescent COVID-19. CDR3 sequence: CASSLALGQGADEQYF. The CDR3 DNA reads TGTGCCAGCAGCTTAGCGTTAGGACAGGGGGCCGACGAGCAGTACTTC.